These 23 T cell receptor beta chains originate from one sample sequenced in a study of blood T cell repertoires in COVID-19. TCRdb's table, derived via immunoSEQ multiplex PCR, lists solely in-frame clones and lacks some. In the table there are around 200,000 clones, roughly nine tenths of which are singletons. Sequenced sample: PBMCs or T cells enriched from blood (not recorded which). The receptors shown here come from a woman aged 25 to 39 who had recovered from COVID-19.

The chain links TRBV5-1 to TRBJ1-3; D is unresolved. This CDR3 has 11 amino acids. CDR1 is SGHRS, CDR2 YFSETQ, per germline. The V and J ends lost 7 bases and 3 bases respectively, with 5 bases between them. CDR3 loop: CASRYGNTIYF. CDR3 bases: TGCGCCAGCCGTTATGGAAACACCATATATTTT.

This clone appeared once. The CDR3 bases are TGTGCCAGCAGCGTCCGGGACAGAGGCGGAAACACCATATATTTT. Residues: CASSVRDRGGNTIYF. J is TRBJ1-3 and V is TRBV6-5; TRBD1 matches 7 bases. The CDR3 contains 15 residues. Per the germline V gene, CDR1 is MNHEY and CDR2 is SVGAGI. V dropped 6 bases and J dropped 4; count of bases not matched to a gene: 9.

This clone occurred a few times. In the same sample, other DNA sequences code for this CDR3. The V and J genes are TRBV6-5 and TRBJ1-1; D is uncertain. V was trimmed by 6 bases and J by 0 bases, leaving 8 bases between them. Germline loops: CDR1 MNHEY, CDR2 SVGAGI. CDR3 length: 13 amino acids. Here the CDR3 DNA reads TGTGCCAGCAGCAGGACTCTGAACACTGAAGCTTTCTTT. Its protein is CASSRTLNTEAFF.

The J gene is TRBJ2-7, the V gene TRBV19, with 9 bases lining up with TRBD1. The germline gives CDR1 LNHDA, CDR2 SQIVND (reference sequence). J gave up 6 bases and V 5 bases, and 8 bases lay outside the gene matches. CDR3 length equals 14 residues. CDR3 in amino acids: CASSAWDRVSEQYF. In DNA, the CDR3 is TGTGCCAGTAGTGCCTGGGACAGGGTAAGCGAGCAGTACTTC.

The chain couples TRBV5-5 to TRBJ1-2; TRBD1 matches 7 bases. The CDR3 extends over 13 amino acids. Germline CDR1 is SGHKS and CDR2 is YYEKEE (reference sequence). J gave up 7 bases and V 4 bases, and 7 bases lay outside the gene matches. The CDR3 spells CASSPGTVFGYTF. CDR3 bases: TGTGCCAGCAGCCCCGGGACAGTCTTTGGCTACACCTTC.

V usage is TRBV6-5 and J usage is TRBJ1-6; the D gene is possibly TRBD1 (6 bases). This CDR3 has 15 residues. Trimming took off 6 bases at V and 7 bases at J, with 16 bases between the two ends. Germline CDR1 reads MNHEY; CDR2 reads SVGAGI. In DNA form, the CDR3 reads TGTGCCAGCAGCGGATCCGGGACACTAAATTCACCCCTCCACTTT. This translates into CASSGSGTLNSPLHF.

The V and J genes are TRBV7-9 and TRBJ1-4; 7 nucleotides agree with TRBD1. The CDR3 runs 16 residues. Germline V CDR1 and CDR2: SEHNR, FQNEAQ (reference sequence). The ends lost 5 bases at V and 6 bases at J; junction bases unmatched: 12. CDR3 DNA: TGTGCCAGCAGCCCGGGACAGCCTAATGACCATGAAAAACTGTTTTTT. Amino acid sequence: CASSPGQPNDHEKLFF. The entire variable domain, with the rest obtained from reference TRBV7-9 and TRBJ1-4, is as follows: DTGVSQNPRHKITKRGQNVTFRCDPISEHNRLYWYRQTLGQGPEFLTYFQNEAQLEKSRLLSDRFSAERPKGSFSTLEIQRTEQGDSAMYLCASSPGQPNDHEKLFFGSGTQLSVL.

The genes are TRBV6-5 and TRBJ2-3; D remains ambiguous. The CDR3 is 15 residues long. Germline V gene sequence: CDR1 MNHEY, CDR2 SVGAGI. Trimming took 2 bases from V and 0 from J, leaving 9 bases between them. CDR3: CASSYGYGSTDTQYF. The CDR3 DNA sequence: TGTGCCAGCAGTTACGGGTACGGGAGCACAGATACGCAGTATTTT.

J is TRBJ1-2 and V is TRBV7-3; 9 nucleotides align to TRBD1. The CDR3 has 15 residues. From germline, CDR1 is SGHTA and CDR2 FQGTGA. Unmatched junction bases numbered 8, after V lost 5 bases and J lost 4 bases. The CDR3 spells CASSPTGGAGYGYTF. The CDR3 bases are TGTGCCAGCAGCCCTACAGGGGGCGCGGGCTATGGCTACACCTTC.

In its sample, this clone was seen once. J is TRBJ1-2 and V is TRBV5-8, with TRBD1 matching over 8 bases. Germline trimming cut 1 base from V and 4 bases from J; bases unmatched to any gene: 6. The CDR3 consists of 15 residues. CDR1 SGHTS and CDR2 YDEGEE come from the germline V gene. The CDR3 coding sequence is TGTGCCAGCAGCTTGTCGTTTGGACAGGGCTATGGCTACACCTTC. Translated, it gives CASSLSFGQGYGYTF. Combining the CDR3 with reference TRBV5-8 and TRBJ1-2 gives the whole variable domain EAGVTQSPTHLIKTRGQQATLRCSPISGHTSVYWYQQALGLGLQFLLWYDEGEERNRGNFPPRFSGRQFPNYSSELNVNALELEDSALYLCASSLSFGQGYGYTFGSGTRLTVV.

J is TRBJ1-1 and V is TRBV3-1 (or the pseudogene TRBV3-2); TRBD1 matches at 10 bases. This CDR3 is built from 14 residues. Germline CDR1 and CDR2: LGHDT and YNNKEL (reference sequence). The J segment lost 5 bases and the V segment lost 4 bases, leaving 4 bases of the junction unmatched. CDR3 residues: CASSPRDRGTEAFF. CDR3 DNA: TGTGCCAGCAGCCCCCGGGACAGGGGTACTGAAGCTTTCTTT.

The rearrangement joins TRBV28 to TRBJ1-2; TRBD1 aligns across 8 bases. This CDR3 contains 13 residues. The germline gives CDR1 MDHEN, CDR2 SYDVKM. The junction had 4 bases not matched to a gene; V was cut back by 6 bases and J by 4 bases. CDR3 nucleotides: TGTGCCAGCAGGACAGGGGACGTCTATGGCTACACCTTC. It specifies CASRTGDVYGYTF.

The CDR3 reads CSAQVGTGHSPLHF. The CDR3 DNA sequence: TGCAGCGCCCAGGTCGGGACAGGGCATTCACCCCTCCACTTT. The chain uses TRBV29-1 and TRBJ1-6, with 9 nucleotides matching TRBD1. This CDR3 contains 14 residues. CDR1 is SQVTM, CDR2 ANQGSEA, per germline. V was clipped by 7 bases and J by 8 bases; unmatched bases: 9.

J is TRBJ1-5 and V is TRBV19; perhaps TRBD1 as D (6 bases). The length of the CDR3 is 15 residues. The ends were cut back, 3 bases at V and 2 bases at J, with 11 bases in the middle. The germline V gene has CDR1 LNHDA and CDR2 SQIVND (reference sequence). The CDR3 bases are TGTGCCAGTAGTATTAACCCAGGGGGCAATCAGCCCCAGCATTTT. Its protein is CASSINPGGNQPQHF.

The J gene is TRBJ2-4, the V gene TRBV4-3, with D maybe TRBD1 (6 bases). V was clipped by 0 bases and J by 9 bases, with 15 bases between them. The CDR3 is 15 amino acids. The germline V gene has CDR1 LGHNA and CDR2 YSLEER. CDR3 DNA sequence: TGCGCCAGCAGCCAAGACACAGGGCCTTCAAGCATTCAGTACTTC. Its translation: CASSQDTGPSSIQYF.

V gene TRBV11-3 combines with J gene TRBJ2-3, with 8 positions matching TRBD2. V shed 3 bases, J shed 4 bases, and the junction held 9 bases outside the gene matches. CDR3 length: 16 amino acids. Germline V CDR1 and CDR2: SGHNT, YENEEA. As DNA, the CDR3 is TGTGCCAGCAGCTTTCGAGGCGGGGGGATCGCAGATACGCAGTATTTT. This codes for CASSFRGGGIADTQYF.

The J gene is TRBJ1-1, the V gene TRBV5-1; TRBD1 matches at 9 bases. The CDR3 consists of 14 residues. CDR1 is SGHRS, CDR2 YFSETQ, per germline. Losses at the gene ends were 4 bases for V and 11 bases for J; bases not matched to a gene: 12. The CDR3 DNA reads as TGCGCCAGCAGCCTGGCCGGGACAGGGTTTATCGCTTTCTTT. Amino acids: CASSLAGTGFIAFF.

The chain uses TRBV2 and TRBJ1-1; D is perhaps TRBD1 (5 bases). Germline V lookup: CDR1 SNHLY, CDR2 FYNNEI. This CDR3 contains 14 residues. Trimming cost V 7 bases and J 6 bases, with 18 bases left between them. CDR3 sequence reads: CASIAGVGGPEAFF. The CDR3 DNA follows: TGTGCCAGCATAGCCGGTGTCGGGGGACCTGAAGCTTTCTTT.

In this sample, this clone turned up once. V and J are TRBV5-5 and TRBJ1-4; D gene ambiguous. V lost 2 bases, J lost 0 bases, and 5 bases lay in between. The CDR3 is 14 residues long. CDR1 and CDR2 from the germline V gene are SGHKS and YYEKEE (reference sequence). The CDR3 nucleotides read TGTGCCAGCAGCTTAGAGACAACTAATGAAAAACTGTTTTTT. Its protein product is CASSLETTNEKLFF. Combining the CDR3 with reference TRBV5-5 and TRBJ1-4 gives the whole variable domain DAGVTQSPTHLIKTRGQQVTLRCSPISGHKSVSWYQQVLGQGPQFIFQYYEKEERGRGNFPDRFSARQFPNYSSELNVNALLLGDSALYLCASSLETTNEKLFFGSGTQLSVL.

The chain links TRBV2 to TRBJ1-1, with 7 bases identical to TRBD1. V was pared by 5 bases and J by 6 bases, with 6 bases of the junction left unmatched. Germline V gene lookup returns CDR1 SNHLY and CDR2 FYNNEI. The CDR3 sequence is 13 residues long. In DNA, the CDR3 is TGTGCCAGCAGTCCAGGGGGGAGAGCTGAAGCTTTCTTT. It yields the protein CASSPGGRAEAFF.

The V gene is TRBV5-4, the J gene TRBJ2-2; the match to TRBD2 covers 9 bases. The CDR3 spans 15 residues. Germline CDR1 reads SGHNT; CDR2 reads YYREEE (reference sequence). Losses at the gene ends were 4 bases for V and 5 bases for J; bases not matched to a gene: 6. CDR3 region: CASSPQGLATGELFF. The CDR3 region has the DNA TGTGCCAGCAGCCCCCAGGGACTAGCTACCGGGGAGCTGTTTTTT.

V gene TRBV7-2 combines with J gene TRBJ1-1; D might be TRBD1 (6 bases). Germline V gene lookup returns CDR1 SGHTA and CDR2 FQGNSA. This CDR3 is 15 amino acids long. Trimming removed 5 bases from V and 2 bases from J, with 15 bases in between. The CDR3 sequence: CASSLGGGTNTEAFF. The CDR3 coding sequence is TGTGCCAGCAGCCTGGGGGGGGGCACTAACACTGAAGCTTTCTTT.

The rearrangement links TRBV5-1 to TRBJ2-7, with 9 bases matching TRBD1. Germline V CDR1 and CDR2: SGHRS, YFSETQ. The V and J ends lost 7 bases and 6 bases, in that order; junction bases with no gene match: 14. The CDR3 sequence is 15 residues long. The CDR3 DNA reads as TGCGCCAGCGGAAATACCGGGACAGGGAACAGCGAGCAGTACTTC. It translates to CASGNTGTGNSEQYF. Using reference TRBV5-1 and TRBJ2-7 for the parts outside the CDR3, the full variable domain is KAGVTQTPRYLIKTRGQQVTLSCSPISGHRSVSWYQQTPGQGLQFLFEYFSETQRNKGNFPGRFSGRQFSNSRSEMNVSTLELGDSALYLCASGNTGTGNSEQYFGPGTRLTVT.